Sequencing of this TCR beta chain was carried out in a study of identical twins. Study-wide points: Cord blood beta clonotypes that were abundant carried fewer insertions, and memory repertoires showed no such trend.

Using its own MiXCR run on the 5' RACE reads, TCRdb lists one record per CDR3 protein. Of roughly 750,000 distinct CDR3 sequences in the sample, around 20% were seen once. This clonotype was observed a handful of times. The antigen remains unidentified. The V and J ends lost 5 bases and 6 bases respectively, with 14 bases between them. From germline, CDR1 is SGHTA and CDR2 FQGTGA. The CDR3 extends over 13 amino acids. Another study also made use of these data, one on T cells expressing NK-cell markers. As that report states: In several experiments, sorting was confined to alpha-beta TCR T cells through use of an anti-gamma-delta TCR antibody. Dominant NKG2C+ clonotypes made up roughly 1.0-8% of CD8+ T cells in roughly 6 donors. For a handful of donors, these clonotypes were likewise the leading ones in the CD3+CD56-NKG2C+ fraction.

The specimen was PBMCs. This rearrangement joins TRBV7-3 to TRBJ2-7; D gene uncertain. This TCR was sampled from a woman aged 18-30 years in good health. The CDR3 DNA reads TGTGCCAGCAGCACTACCCCCAAGGCCGAGCAGTACTTC. Its translation is CASSTTPKAEQYF.